These T cell receptor beta chains were read from a single sample in a study of CD8 T cells in Susac syndrome. TCRdb recomputed calls from the immunoSEQ multiplex PCR reads with MiXCR, one row per CDR3 protein. The profile covers 180,000 or so distinct CDR3 sequences, with about 93% appearing a single time and 0.085% to 0.1% taken by the ten largest. Sample: CD4+ T cells from PBMCs. The receptors come from a human donor with Susac syndrome. Both conserved end residues are part of each CDR3. D genes are given only for firm matches. Not every row has a clone size; where given, it reads once, few, many or a size class.

TGCGCCAGCATGCGGGAGAGCACAGATACGCAGTATTTT | CASMRESTDTQYF | TRBV5-1 | - | TRBJ2-3 | TRBD2
TGCAGTGCCGTTGACCCTTACGAGCAGTACTTC | CSAVDPYEQYF | TRBV20-1 | - | TRBJ2-7 | -
TGTGCCAGCAGGAGTGTACCGAACCAAGAGACCCAGTACTTC | CASRSVPNQETQYF | TRBV7-2 | - | TRBJ2-5 | -
TGCAGTGCTAGGGCAGTTCCGAGCCAAAAGGGCATTCAGTACTTC | CSARAVPSQKGIQYF | TRBV20-1 | - | TRBJ2-4 | -
TGTGCCAGCAAAACAGTTCCCGGACTAGCGGACGAGCAGTACTTC | CASKTVPGLADEQYF | TRBV27 | - | TRBJ2-7 | TRBD2
TGCAGTGTTGGCGTCGTTGAGCAGTTCTTC | CSVGVVEQFF | TRBV20-1 | - | TRBJ2-1 | -
TGCAGCGTTGCCCGGGACAGGGGGCTTGGCTACACCTTC | CSVARDRGLGYTF | TRBV29-1 | - | TRBJ1-2 | TRBD1
TGTGCCAGCAGCCATACTAGCGGAGTATACAGCACAGATACGCAGTATTTT | CASSHTSGVYSTDTQYF | TRBV7-2 | - | TRBJ2-3 | TRBD2
TGCAGTGCCAGGACTAGCGGGAGAACAGATACGCAGTATTTT | CSARTSGRTDTQYF | TRBV20-1 | - | TRBJ2-3 | TRBD2
TGCGCCAGCAGCTTGGAGGGGGACCTGAGCGAGCAGTACTTC | CASSLEGDLSEQYF | TRBV5-1 | - | TRBJ2-7 | -
TGTGCCAGTAGTATAGTGGAAAGGGACCCATACAATGAGCAGTTCTTC | CASSIVERDPYNEQFF | TRBV19 | once | TRBJ2-1 | -